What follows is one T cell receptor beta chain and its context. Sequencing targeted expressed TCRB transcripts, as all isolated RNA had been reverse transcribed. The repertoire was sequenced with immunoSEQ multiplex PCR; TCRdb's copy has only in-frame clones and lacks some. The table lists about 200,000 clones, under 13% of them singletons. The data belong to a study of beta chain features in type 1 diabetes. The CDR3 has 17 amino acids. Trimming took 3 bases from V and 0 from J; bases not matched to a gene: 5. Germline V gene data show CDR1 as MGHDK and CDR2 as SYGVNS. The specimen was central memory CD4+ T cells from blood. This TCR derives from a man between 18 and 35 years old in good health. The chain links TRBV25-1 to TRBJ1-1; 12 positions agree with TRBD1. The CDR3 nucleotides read TGTGCCAGCAGTGAGGGGGGACAGGGGGCAATGAACACTGAAGCTTTCTTT. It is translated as CASSEGGQGAMNTEAFF.